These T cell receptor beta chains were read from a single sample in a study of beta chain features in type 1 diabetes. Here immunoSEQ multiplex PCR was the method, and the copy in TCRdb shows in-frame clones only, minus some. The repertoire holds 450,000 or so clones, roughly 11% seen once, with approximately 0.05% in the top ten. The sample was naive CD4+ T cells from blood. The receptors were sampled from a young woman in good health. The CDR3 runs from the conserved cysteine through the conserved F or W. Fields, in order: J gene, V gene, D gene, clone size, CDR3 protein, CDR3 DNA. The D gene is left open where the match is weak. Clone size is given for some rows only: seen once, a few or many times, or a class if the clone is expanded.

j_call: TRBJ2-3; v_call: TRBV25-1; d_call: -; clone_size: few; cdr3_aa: CASSEYQKDTQYF; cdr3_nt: TGTGCCAGCAGTGAATACCAGAAAGATACGCAGTATTTT
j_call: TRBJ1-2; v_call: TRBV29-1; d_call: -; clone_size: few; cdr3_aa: CSGVWSHGYTF; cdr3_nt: TGCAGCGGTGTATGGAGCCATGGCTACACCTTC
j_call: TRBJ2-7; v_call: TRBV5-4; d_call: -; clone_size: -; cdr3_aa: CASSSLLGPPDEQYF; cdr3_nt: TGTGCCAGCAGTTCACTGCTAGGACCCCCAGACGAGCAGTACTTC
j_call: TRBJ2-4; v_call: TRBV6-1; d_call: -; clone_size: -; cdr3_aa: CASSDYSGLLAKNIQYF; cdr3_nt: TGTGCCAGCAGTGACTACTCGGGACTGCTAGCCAAAAACATTCAGTACTTC
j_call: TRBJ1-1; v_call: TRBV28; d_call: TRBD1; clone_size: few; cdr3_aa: CASTQRDRKAFF; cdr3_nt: TGTGCCAGCACCCAACGGGACAGAAAAGCTTTCTTT
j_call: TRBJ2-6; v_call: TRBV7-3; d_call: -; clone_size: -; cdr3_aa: CASSYSGASGANVLTF; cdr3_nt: TGTGCCAGCAGCTATTCGGGGGCCTCTGGGGCCAACGTCCTGACTTTC
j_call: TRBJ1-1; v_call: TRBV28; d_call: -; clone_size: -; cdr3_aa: CASPQGTKAFF; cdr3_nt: TGTGCCAGCCCCCAGGGGACAAAAGCTTTCTTT
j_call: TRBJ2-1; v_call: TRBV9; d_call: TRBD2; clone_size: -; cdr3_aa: CASSFRVAGVDEQFF; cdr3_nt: TGTGCCAGCAGCTTCCGGGTAGCGGGAGTGGATGAGCAGTTCTTC
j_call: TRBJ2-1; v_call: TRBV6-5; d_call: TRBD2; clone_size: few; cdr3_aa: CASSYGTSNNEQFF; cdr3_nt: TGTGCCAGCAGTTACGGGACTAGCAACAATGAGCAGTTCTTC
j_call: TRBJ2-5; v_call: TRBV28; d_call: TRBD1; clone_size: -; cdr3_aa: CASRSPGQGGETQYF; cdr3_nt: TGTGCCAGCAGATCTCCGGGACAGGGGGGGGAGACCCAGTACTTC
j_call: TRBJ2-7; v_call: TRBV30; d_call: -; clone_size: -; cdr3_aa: CAWSATGYEQYF; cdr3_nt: TGTGCCTGGAGTGCCACAGGCTACGAGCAGTACTTC
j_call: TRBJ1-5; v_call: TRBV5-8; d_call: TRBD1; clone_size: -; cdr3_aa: CASSLGQGIGPQHF; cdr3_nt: TGTGCCAGCAGCCTGGGACAGGGGATAGGGCCCCAGCATTTT
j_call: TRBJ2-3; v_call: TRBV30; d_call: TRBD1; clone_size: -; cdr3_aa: CASTVTGTAADTQYF; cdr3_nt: TGTGCCTCCACCGTGACAGGGACGGCTGCAGATACGCAGTATTTT
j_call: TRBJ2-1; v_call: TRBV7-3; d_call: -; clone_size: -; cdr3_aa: CASSFYSNEQFF; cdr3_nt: TGTGCCAGCAGCTTTTATTCCAATGAGCAGTTCTTC
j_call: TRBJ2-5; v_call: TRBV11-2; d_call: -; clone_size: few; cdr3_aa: CASSFGQGREETQYF; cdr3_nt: TGTGCCAGCAGCTTCGGCCAGGGGCGGGAAGAGACCCAGTACTTC
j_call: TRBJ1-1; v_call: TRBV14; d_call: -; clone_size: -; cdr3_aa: CASSPLAEAFF; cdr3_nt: TGTGCCAGCAGCCCGCTCGCTGAAGCTTTCTTT
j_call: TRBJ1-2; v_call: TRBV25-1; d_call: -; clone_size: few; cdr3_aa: CASRARRAGITF; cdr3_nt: -